Given below is one T cell receptor beta chain in context. Only in-frame clones appear in the TCRdb table, and some are missing; sequencing was by immunoSEQ multiplex PCR. This sample has 200,000 to 300,000 clones, with around 90% found just once. This specimen comes from a study of blood T cell repertoires in COVID-19. The wider study: Spain, Italy and the United States supplied samples that represented acute and convalescent COVID-19.

This clonotype originated in a man aged 55 to 70 who had recovered from COVID-19. The sequencing sample was made of peripheral blood.

The CDR3 nucleotides read TGTGCCAGCAGCTTGAGGACAGGGGGTGGCGAGCAGTACTTC. Encoded protein: CASSLRTGGGEQYF. This chain links TRBV5-4 with TRBJ2-7; TRBD1 matches at 10 bases. This CDR3 is built from 14 residues. With V trimmed by 1 base and J by 6 bases, 4 bases remained unmatched. Germline CDR1 SGHNT, CDR2 YYREEE (reference sequence).